This T cell receptor (beta chain) was captured by sequencing in a study of regulatory T cells in long-lasting Graves disease. Stated time point: newly diagnosed GD, antithyroid drugs for less than 3 months. From RNA extracted from PBMCs, the TCR library was made. Investigators report Graves' disease was diagnosed under American Thyroid Association guidelines. For this clonotype: No antigen is known for it.

Building the TCR beta libraries relied on iRepertoire HTBI primers, and CDR3 regions underwent Arm-PCR. Study processing details: From all samples, identification returned roughly 15 TRBJ and about 63 TRBV segments. Each CDR3 protein gets one entry after TCRdb re-called the multiplex PCR reads with MiXCR. What appears here as the V and J calls and clone size reflects TCRdb's work, not the paper's. The top ten hold 20% to 25% of the sample, which has hundreds of thousands of distinct CDR3 sequences, about 16% seen once. CDR1 MNHNS and CDR2 SASEGT come from the germline V gene. The CDR3 covers 12 residues. Trimming stripped 11 bases from V and 2 bases from J, with 13 bases between. Study-level points and caveats: Persistent Graves' cases showed lower TCR diversity than newly diagnosed cases. Persistent disease preferred TRBV28, TRBJ1-2 and TRBJ2-5.

These data are also associated with another study on T cells in Graves' hyperthyroidism and ophthalmopathy.

The chain is built from TRBV6-1 and TRBJ2-7, with D possibly TRBD2 on 6 matching bases. This receptor was identified in a woman aged 40-65 years with Graves disease. Sequenced material: peripheral blood mononuclear cells (PBMCs), taken at new diagnosis, from a patient treated with antithyroid drugs. In nucleotides, the CDR3 is TGTGCCCACGGGGACTCACCCTACGAGCAGTACTTC. This gives the protein CAHGDSPYEQYF.